This TCR beta chain is from a study of T-cell reconstitution after alpha-beta-depleted transplantation in children. Points from the study as a whole: T-cell numbers and diversity one year post-transplant derived largely from freshly generated T cells.

Germline V gene lookup returns CDR1 SQVTM and CDR2 ANQGSEA. V shed 4 bases and J 5 bases; nucleotides not matched to a gene: 12. The CDR3 loop spans 15 amino acids. Library preparation (for TCRbeta) was performed with unique molecular identifiers. MiXCR, applied by TCRdb to the PCR reads, yields one record per CDR3 protein. The table has about 590,000 distinct CDR3 sequences, over 10% seen once. This clonotype was detected a few times. Its specificity is not known. The rearrangement links TRBV29-1 to TRBJ2-7, with 9 bases lining up with TRBD2. This clonotype was obtained from a male patient between 5 and 17 years old who had a stem cell transplant for acute myeloid leukemia, so the T cells may come from the graft donor. Sample: PBMCs, mostly from graft donor cells, taken 360 days after TCRalphabeta/CD19-depleted stem cell transplant. CDR3 in DNA: TGCAGCGTTGTCCTCGTCCTAGCGGGATCGGACGAGCAGTACTTC. It codes for CSVVLVLAGSDEQYF.